This is a list of T cell receptor beta chains from one sample in a study of blood T cell repertoires in COVID-19. The data were produced by immunoSEQ multiplex PCR, yet TCRdb's version contains in-frame clones alone and is incomplete. The table records about 120,000 clones, about three quarters of them present only once. The sequencing input was peripheral blood. The source of these receptors is a woman of 80 years or more with active or convalescent COVID-19. CDR3s include the opening cysteine and the closing phenylalanine or tryptophan. A D gene is named only where the DNA matches it firmly. Size values are once, few and many counts, or a class for expanded clones, and some rows have none.

v_call: TRBV4-2
d_call: .
clone_size: .
j_call: TRBJ2-7
cdr3_nt: TGTGCCAGCAGCCAGGGTGCAGGGGCTCTAGCCTACGAGCAGTACTTC
cdr3_aa: CASSQGAGALAYEQYF

v_call: TRBV7-6
d_call: TRBD2
clone_size: .
j_call: TRBJ2-1
cdr3_nt: TGTGCCAGCAGCCCCCTCCACCTAGCGGGAGGGGGGAGGCAGTTCTTC
cdr3_aa: CASSPLHLAGGGRQFF

v_call: TRBV5-1
d_call: .
clone_size: .
j_call: TRBJ2-3
cdr3_nt: TGCGCCAGCAGCCGACGGGACTCAGATACGCAGTATTTT
cdr3_aa: CASSRRDSDTQYF

v_call: TRBV6-6
d_call: TRBD1
clone_size: .
j_call: TRBJ1-4
cdr3_nt: TGTGCCAGCAGTCAACCGGGACAGGGAATGGAAAAACTGTTTTTT
cdr3_aa: CASSQPGQGMEKLFF

v_call: TRBV2
d_call: .
clone_size: many
j_call: TRBJ1-6
cdr3_nt: TGTGCCAGCATCACAGGGTACAATTCACCCCTCCACTTT
cdr3_aa: CASITGYNSPLHF

v_call: TRBV5-4
d_call: .
clone_size: few
j_call: TRBJ2-2
cdr3_nt: TGTGCCAGCAGCTTCGGTCACACCGGGGAGCTGTTTTTT
cdr3_aa: CASSFGHTGELFF

v_call: TRBV29-1
d_call: TRBD1
clone_size: .
j_call: TRBJ1-2
cdr3_nt: TGCAGCGTTGAAGGGAGGGGGCGCGAGGGGCCGTGGGCTGGCTACACCTTC
cdr3_aa: CSVEGRGREGPWAGYTF

v_call: TRBV7-8
d_call: .
clone_size: .
j_call: TRBJ2-7
cdr3_nt: TGTGCCAGCAGCTTTGGGGCTTACGAGCAGTACTTC
cdr3_aa: CASSFGAYEQYF

v_call: TRBV5-6
d_call: .
clone_size: .
j_call: TRBJ2-1
cdr3_nt: TGTGCCAGCAGCCCCACGGGCCTAGCGAATGAGCAGTTCTTC
cdr3_aa: CASSPTGLANEQFF

v_call: TRBV9
d_call: .
clone_size: .
j_call: TRBJ1-3
cdr3_nt: TGTGCCAGCAGCCCTTCTGGTGTGCGCGGAAACACCATATATTTT
cdr3_aa: CASSPSGVRGNTIYF

v_call: TRBV10-3
d_call: .
clone_size: .
j_call: TRBJ1-2
cdr3_nt: TGTGCCATCAGTGCATCAGAAAACTATGGCTACACCTTC
cdr3_aa: CAISASENYGYTF

v_call: TRBV6-6
d_call: TRBD2
clone_size: few
j_call: TRBJ2-2
cdr3_nt: TGTGCCAGCAGTCGGGTTCTAGCGGGAGGATCCGACACCGGGGAGCTGTTTTTT
cdr3_aa: CASSRVLAGGSDTGELFF

v_call: TRBV4-3
d_call: TRBD1
clone_size: once
j_call: TRBJ2-1
cdr3_nt: TGCGCCAGCAGCCAAAGAATGGGGAACAGGGGTTTATTGAATGAGCAGTTCTTC
cdr3_aa: CASSQRMGNRGLLNEQFF

v_call: TRBV2
d_call: .
clone_size: .
j_call: TRBJ1-2
cdr3_nt: TGTGCCAGCAGCCGGGAGTATGGCTACACCTTC
cdr3_aa: CASSREYGYTF

v_call: TRBV15
d_call: .
clone_size: .
j_call: TRBJ2-7
cdr3_nt: TGTGCCACCAGCAGAACAGGTTTGTCCTACGAGCAGTACTTC
cdr3_aa: CATSRTGLSYEQYF

v_call: TRBV7-2
d_call: .
clone_size: .
j_call: TRBJ2-5
cdr3_nt: TGTGCCAGCAGCGAAATACGGGAGACCCAGTACTTC
cdr3_aa: CASSEIRETQYF

v_call: TRBV18
d_call: .
clone_size: .
j_call: TRBJ2-6
cdr3_nt: TGTGCCAGCTCACAACAAGTCTCTGGGGCCAACGTCCTGACTTTC
cdr3_aa: CASSQQVSGANVLTF

v_call: TRBV28
d_call: TRBD1
clone_size: once
j_call: TRBJ1-1
cdr3_nt: TGTGCCAGCAGCCTCGACAGGGCGTACACTGAAGCTTTCTTT
cdr3_aa: CASSLDRAYTEAFF